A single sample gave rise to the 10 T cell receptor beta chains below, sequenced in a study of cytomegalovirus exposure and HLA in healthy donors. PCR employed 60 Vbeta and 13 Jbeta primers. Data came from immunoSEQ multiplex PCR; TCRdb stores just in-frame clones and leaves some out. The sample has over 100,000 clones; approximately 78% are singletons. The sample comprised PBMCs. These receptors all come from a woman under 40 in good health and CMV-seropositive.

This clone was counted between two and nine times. The CDR3: CASSRQRYTEAFF. The CDR3 DNA follows: TGTGCCAGCAGCAGACAGAGATACACTGAAGCTTTCTTT. The genes are TRBV5-6 and TRBJ1-1, with D maybe TRBD1 (5 bases). Germline assignment: CDR1 SGHDT and CDR2 YYEEEE. Trimming removed 4 bases from V and 3 bases from J, with 10 bases in between. There are 13 residues in the CDR3.

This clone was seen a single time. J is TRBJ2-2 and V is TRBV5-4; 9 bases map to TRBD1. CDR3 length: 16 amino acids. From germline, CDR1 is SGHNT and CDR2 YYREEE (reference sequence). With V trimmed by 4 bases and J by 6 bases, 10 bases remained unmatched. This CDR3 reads CASSRGQGRYAGELFF. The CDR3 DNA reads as TGTGCCAGCAGCAGAGGACAGGGGAGGTACGCCGGGGAGCTGTTTTTT. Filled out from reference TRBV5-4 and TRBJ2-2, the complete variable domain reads ETGVTQSPTHLIKTRGQQVTLRCSSQSGHNTVSWYQQALGQGPQFIFQYYREEENGRGNFPPRFSGLQFPNYSSELNVNALELDDSALYLCASSRGQGRYAGELFFGEGSRLTVL.

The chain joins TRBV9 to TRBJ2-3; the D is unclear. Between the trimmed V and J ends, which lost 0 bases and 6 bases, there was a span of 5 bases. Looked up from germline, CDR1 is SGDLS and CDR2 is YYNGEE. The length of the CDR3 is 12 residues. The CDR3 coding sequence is TGTGCCAGCAGCGTAGGGCTTGATACGCAGTATTTT. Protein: CASSVGLDTQYF.

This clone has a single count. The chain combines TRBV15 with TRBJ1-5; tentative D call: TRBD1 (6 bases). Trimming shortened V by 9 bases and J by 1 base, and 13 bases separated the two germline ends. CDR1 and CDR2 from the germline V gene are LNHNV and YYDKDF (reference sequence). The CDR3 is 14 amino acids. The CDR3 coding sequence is TGTGCCACTCAAAAAACAGGGAGCAATCAGCCCCAGCATTTT. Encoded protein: CATQKTGSNQPQHF.

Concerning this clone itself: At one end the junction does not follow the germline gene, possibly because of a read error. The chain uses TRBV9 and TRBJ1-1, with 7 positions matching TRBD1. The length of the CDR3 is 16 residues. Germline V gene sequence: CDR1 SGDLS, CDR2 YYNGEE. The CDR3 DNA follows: TGTGCCAGCAGTGTAGGGGGACAGTCCTTGGGCACTGAAGCTTTCTTT. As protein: CASSVGGQSLGTEAFF.

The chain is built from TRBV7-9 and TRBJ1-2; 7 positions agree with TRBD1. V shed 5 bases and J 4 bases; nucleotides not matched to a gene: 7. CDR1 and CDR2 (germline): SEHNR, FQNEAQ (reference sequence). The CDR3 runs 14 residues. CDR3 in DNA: TGTGCCAGCAGCCGCGGACAGGAAACCTATGGCTACACCTTC. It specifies CASSRGQETYGYTF.

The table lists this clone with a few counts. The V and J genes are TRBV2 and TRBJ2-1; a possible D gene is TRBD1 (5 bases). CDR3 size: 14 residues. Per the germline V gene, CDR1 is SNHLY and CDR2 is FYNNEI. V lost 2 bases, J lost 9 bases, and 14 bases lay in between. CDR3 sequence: CASSEWAGLGEQFF. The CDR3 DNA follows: TGTGCCAGCAGTGAATGGGCAGGGTTGGGTGAGCAGTTCTTC.

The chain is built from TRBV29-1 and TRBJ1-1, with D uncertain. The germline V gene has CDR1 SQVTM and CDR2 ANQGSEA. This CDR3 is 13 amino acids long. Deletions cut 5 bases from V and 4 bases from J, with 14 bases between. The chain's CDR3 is CSVQAGLATEAFF. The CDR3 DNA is TGCAGCGTTCAGGCGGGGTTGGCCACTGAAGCTTTCTTT.

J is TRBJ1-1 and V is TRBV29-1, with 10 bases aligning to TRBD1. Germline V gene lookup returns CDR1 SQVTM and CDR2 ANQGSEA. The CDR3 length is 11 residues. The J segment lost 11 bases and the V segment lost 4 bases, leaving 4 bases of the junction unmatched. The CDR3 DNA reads TGCAGCGTTGCGACAGGGGGCCTTGCTTTCTTT. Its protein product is CSVATGGLAFF. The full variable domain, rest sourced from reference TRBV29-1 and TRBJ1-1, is SAVISQKPSRDICQRGTSLTIQCQVDSQVTMMFWYRQQPGQSLTLIATANQGSEATYESGFVIDKFPISRPNLTFSTLTVSNMSPEDSSIYLCSVATGGLAFFGQGTRLTVV.

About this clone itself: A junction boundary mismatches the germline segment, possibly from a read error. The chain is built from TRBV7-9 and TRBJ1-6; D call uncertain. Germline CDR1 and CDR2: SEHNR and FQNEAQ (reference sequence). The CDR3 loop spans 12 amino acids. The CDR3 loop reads CSSSGGISPLHF. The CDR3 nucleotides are TGTTCCAGCAGCGGAGGCATTTCACCCCTCCACTTT.